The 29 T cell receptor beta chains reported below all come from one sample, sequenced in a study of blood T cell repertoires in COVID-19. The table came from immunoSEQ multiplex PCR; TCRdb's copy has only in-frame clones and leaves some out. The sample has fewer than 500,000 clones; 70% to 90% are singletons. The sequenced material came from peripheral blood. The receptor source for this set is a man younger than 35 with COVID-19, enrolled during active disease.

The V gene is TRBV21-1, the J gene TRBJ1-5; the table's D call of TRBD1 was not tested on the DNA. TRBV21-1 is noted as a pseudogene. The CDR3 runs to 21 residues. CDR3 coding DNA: TGTGCCAGCAGCAAAGACGAGTTTTGGGCAGGGGGACCCAAGGCCAATCAGCCCCAGCATTTT. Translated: CASSKDEFWAGGPKANQPQHF.

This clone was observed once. The CDR3 loop reads CASSETGGGSYEQYF. CDR3 bases: TGTGCCAGCAGTGAAACGGGTGGGGGGTCGTACGAGCAGTACTTC. V usage is TRBV6-1 and J usage is TRBJ2-7; perhaps TRBD2 as D (6 bases). Germline loops: CDR1 MNHNS, CDR2 SASEGT. The CDR3 is 15 amino acids. The ends were cut back, 2 bases at V and 4 bases at J, with 15 bases in the middle.

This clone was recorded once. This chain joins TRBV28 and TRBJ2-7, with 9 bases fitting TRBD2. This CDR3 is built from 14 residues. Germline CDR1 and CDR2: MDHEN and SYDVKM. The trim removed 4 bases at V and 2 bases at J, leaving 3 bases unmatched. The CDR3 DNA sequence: TGTGCCAGCAGTTCCCTAGCGGGAACCTACGAGCAGTACTTC. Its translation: CASSSLAGTYEQYF.

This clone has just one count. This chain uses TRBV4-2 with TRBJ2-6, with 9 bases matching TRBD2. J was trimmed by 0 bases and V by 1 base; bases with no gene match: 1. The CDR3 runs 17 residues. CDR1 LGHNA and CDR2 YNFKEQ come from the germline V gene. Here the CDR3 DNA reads TGTGCCAGCAGCCAAGTAGCGGGGGTCTCTGGGGCCAACGTCCTGACTTTC. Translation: CASSQVAGVSGANVLTF.

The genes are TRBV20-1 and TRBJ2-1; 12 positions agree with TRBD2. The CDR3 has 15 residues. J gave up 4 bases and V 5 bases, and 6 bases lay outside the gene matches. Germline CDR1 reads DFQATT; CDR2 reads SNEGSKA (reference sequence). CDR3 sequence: CSAGGGLAGYNEQFF. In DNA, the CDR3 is TGCAGTGCTGGTGGGGGACTAGCGGGTTACAATGAGCAGTTCTTC.

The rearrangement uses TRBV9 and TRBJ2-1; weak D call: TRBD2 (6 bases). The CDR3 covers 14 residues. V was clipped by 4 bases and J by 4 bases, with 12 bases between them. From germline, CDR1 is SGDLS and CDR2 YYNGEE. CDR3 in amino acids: CASSPGGIYNEQFF. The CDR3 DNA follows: TGTGCCAGCAGCCCTGGCGGGATTTACAATGAGCAGTTCTTC.

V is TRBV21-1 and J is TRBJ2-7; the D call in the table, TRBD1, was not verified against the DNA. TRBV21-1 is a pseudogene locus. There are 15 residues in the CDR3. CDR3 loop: CASSTGTVSYYEQYF. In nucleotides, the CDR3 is TGTGCCAGCAGCACGGGGACAGTTTCCTACTACGAGCAGTACTTC.

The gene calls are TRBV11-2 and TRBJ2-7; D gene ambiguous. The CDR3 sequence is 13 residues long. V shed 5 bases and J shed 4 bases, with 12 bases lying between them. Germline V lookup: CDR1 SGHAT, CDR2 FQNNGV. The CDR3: CASSPDRGYEQYF. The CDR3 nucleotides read TGTGCCAGCAGCCCAGACCGAGGTTACGAGCAGTACTTC.

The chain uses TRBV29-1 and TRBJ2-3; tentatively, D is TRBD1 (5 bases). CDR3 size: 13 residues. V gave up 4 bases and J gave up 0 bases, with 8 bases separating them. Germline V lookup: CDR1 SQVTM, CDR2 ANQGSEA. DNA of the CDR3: TGCAGCGTTGCGCAGGGCAGCACAGATACGCAGTATTTT. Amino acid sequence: CSVAQGSTDTQYF.

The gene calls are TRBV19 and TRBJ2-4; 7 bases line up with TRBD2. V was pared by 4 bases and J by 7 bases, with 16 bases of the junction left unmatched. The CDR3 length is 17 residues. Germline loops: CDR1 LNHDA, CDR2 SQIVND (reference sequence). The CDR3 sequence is CASSTPRHGEGPNIQYF. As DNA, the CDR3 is TGTGCCAGTAGTACACCCCGACATGGGGAGGGCCCTAACATTCAGTACTTC.

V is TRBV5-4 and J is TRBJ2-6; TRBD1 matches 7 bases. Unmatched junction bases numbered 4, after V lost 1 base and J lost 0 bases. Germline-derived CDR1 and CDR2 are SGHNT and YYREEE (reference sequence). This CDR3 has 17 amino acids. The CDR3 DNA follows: TGTGCCAGCAGCTTGCGGGACAGCAGCTCTGGGGCCAACGTCCTGACTTTC. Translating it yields CASSLRDSSSGANVLTF.

The CDR3 DNA sequence: TGTGCCAGCAGCTTAGATCCAGGGAGGTCCTACAATGAGCAGTTCTTC. Residues: CASSLDPGRSYNEQFF. The chain recombines TRBV7-9 with TRBJ2-1; a weak D match, TRBD2 (6 bases). The V gene lost 1 base and the J gene lost 1 base, with 11 bases spanning the gap. The CDR3 is 16 residues long. The V gene's germline CDR1 is SEHNR and CDR2 FQNEAQ (reference sequence).

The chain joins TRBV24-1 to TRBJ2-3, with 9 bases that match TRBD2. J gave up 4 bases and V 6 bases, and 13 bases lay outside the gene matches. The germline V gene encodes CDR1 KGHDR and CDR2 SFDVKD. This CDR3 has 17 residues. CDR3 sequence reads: CATSIPGTSIGADTQYF. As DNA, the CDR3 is TGTGCCACCAGTATTCCGGGGACTAGCATTGGAGCAGATACGCAGTATTTT.

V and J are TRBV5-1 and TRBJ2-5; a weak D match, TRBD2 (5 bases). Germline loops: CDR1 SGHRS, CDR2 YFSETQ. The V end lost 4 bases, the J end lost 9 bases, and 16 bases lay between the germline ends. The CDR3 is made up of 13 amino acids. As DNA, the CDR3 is TGCGCCAGCAGCATAGAACTAGTTTCCCCCCAGTACTTC. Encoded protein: CASSIELVSPQYF.

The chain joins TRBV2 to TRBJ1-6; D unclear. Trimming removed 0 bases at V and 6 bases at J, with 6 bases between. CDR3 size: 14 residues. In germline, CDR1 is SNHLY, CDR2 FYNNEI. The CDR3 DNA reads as TGTGCCAGCAGTGAAGCGAGCGGTAATTCACCCCTCCACTTT. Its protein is CASSEASGNSPLHF.

The CDR3 DNA reads as TGTGCCAGCAGCTCGACTAGATACGAGCAGTACTTC. It encodes CASSSTRYEQYF. The rearrangement joins TRBV11-3 to TRBJ2-7; D perhaps matches TRBD2 (6 bases). The CDR3 has 12 residues. The germline CDR1 and CDR2 sequences are SGHNT and YENEEA. Trimming took 4 bases from V and 4 from J, leaving 8 bases between them.

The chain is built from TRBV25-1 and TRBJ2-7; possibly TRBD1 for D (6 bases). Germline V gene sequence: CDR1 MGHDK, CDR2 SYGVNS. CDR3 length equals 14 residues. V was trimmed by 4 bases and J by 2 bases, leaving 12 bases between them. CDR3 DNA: TGTGCCAGCAGTGGAGACGGACAGACCTACGAGCAGTACTTC. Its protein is CASSGDGQTYEQYF.

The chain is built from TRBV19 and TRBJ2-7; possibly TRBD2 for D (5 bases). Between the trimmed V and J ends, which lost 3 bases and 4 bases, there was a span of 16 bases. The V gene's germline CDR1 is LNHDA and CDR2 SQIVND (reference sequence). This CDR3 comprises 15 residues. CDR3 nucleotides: TGTGCCAGTAGTATGTTTTCTGGGAGCGCTTACGAGCAGTACTTC. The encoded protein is CASSMFSGSAYEQYF.

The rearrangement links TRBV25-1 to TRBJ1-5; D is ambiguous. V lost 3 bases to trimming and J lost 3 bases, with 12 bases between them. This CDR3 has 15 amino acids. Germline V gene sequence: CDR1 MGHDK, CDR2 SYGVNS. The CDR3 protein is CASSEEAGDNQPQHF. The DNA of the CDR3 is TGTGCCAGCAGTGAGGAGGCGGGTGACAATCAGCCCCAGCATTTT.

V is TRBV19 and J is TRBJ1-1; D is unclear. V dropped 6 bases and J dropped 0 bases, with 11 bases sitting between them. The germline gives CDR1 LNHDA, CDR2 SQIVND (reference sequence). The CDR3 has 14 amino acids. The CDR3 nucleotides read TGTGCCAGTAGACGAGGAGAGTTGAACACTGAAGCTTTCTTT. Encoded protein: CASRRGELNTEAFF.

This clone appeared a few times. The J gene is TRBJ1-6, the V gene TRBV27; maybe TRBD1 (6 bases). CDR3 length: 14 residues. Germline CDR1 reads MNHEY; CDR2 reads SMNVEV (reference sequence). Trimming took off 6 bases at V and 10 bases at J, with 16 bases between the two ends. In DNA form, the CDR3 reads TGTGCCAGCAGCCCTGACAGGAAAAGATCACCCCTCCACTTT. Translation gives CASSPDRKRSPLHF.

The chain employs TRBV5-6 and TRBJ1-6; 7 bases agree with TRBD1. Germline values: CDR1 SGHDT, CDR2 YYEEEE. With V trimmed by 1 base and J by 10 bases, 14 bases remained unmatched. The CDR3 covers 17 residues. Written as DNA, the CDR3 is TGTGCCAGCAGCTTGACGTATTCCCGGGACAGAGGGTCACCCCTCCACTTT. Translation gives CASSLTYSRDRGSPLHF.

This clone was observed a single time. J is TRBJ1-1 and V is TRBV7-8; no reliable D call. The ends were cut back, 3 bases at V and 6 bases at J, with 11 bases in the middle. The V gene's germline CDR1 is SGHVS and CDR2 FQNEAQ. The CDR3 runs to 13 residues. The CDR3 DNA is TGTGCCAGCAGCTTTGAGGGATTCGCTGAAGCTTTCTTT. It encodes CASSFEGFAEAFF.

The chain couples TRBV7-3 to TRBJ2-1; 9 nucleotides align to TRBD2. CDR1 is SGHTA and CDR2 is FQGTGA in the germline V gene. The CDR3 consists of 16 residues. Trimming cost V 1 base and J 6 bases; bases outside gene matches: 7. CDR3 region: CASSLIASGTLNEQFF. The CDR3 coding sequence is TGTGCCAGCAGCTTAATAGCTAGCGGGACCCTCAATGAGCAGTTCTTC.

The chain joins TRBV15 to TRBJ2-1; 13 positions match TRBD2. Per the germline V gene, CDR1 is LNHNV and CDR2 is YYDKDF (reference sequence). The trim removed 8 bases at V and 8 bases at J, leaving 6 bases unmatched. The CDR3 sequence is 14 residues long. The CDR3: CATGATSGGYEQFF. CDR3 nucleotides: TGTGCCACCGGGGCGACTAGCGGGGGGTATGAGCAGTTCTTC.

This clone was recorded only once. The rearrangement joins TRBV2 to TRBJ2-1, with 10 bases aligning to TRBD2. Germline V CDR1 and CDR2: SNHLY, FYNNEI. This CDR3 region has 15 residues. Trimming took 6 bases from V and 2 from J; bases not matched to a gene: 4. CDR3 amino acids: CASRTLAGTYNEQFF. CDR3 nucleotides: TGTGCCAGCAGGACACTAGCGGGGACCTACAATGAGCAGTTCTTC.

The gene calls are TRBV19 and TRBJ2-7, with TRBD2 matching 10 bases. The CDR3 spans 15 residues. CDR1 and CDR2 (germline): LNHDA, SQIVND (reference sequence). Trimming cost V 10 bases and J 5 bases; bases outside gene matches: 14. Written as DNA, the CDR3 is TGTGCCACTCGCTACCAGGGACTAGCGAGTGACGAGCAGTACTTC. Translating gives CATRYQGLASDEQYF. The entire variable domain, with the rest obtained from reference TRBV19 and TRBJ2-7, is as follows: DGGITQSPKYLFRKEGQNVTLSCEQNLNHDAMYWYRQDPGQGLRLIYYSQIVNDFQKGDIAEGYSVSREKKESFPLTVTSAQKNPTAFYLCATRYQGLASDEQYFGPGTRLTVT.

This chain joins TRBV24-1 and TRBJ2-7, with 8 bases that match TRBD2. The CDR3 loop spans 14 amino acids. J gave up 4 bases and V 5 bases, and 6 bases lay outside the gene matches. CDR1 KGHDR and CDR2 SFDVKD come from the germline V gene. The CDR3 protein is CATSVASGLYEQYF. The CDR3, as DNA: TGTGCCACCAGTGTTGCTAGCGGGTTATACGAGCAGTACTTC.

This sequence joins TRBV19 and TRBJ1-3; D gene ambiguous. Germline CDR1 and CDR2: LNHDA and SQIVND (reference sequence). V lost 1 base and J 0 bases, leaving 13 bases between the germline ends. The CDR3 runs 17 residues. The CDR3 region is CASSIGLRQSSGNTIYF. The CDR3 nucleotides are TGTGCCAGTAGTATAGGCCTCAGGCAGTCCTCTGGAAACACCATATATTTT.